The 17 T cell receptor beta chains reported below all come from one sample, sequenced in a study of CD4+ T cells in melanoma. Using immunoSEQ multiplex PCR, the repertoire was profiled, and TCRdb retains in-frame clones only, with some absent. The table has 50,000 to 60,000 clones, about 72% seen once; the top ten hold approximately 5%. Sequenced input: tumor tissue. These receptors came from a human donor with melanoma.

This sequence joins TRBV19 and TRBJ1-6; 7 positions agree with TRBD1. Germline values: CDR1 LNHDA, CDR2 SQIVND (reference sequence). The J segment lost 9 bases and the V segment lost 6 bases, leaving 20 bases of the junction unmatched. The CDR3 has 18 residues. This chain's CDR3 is CASSIARRQGRDSSPLHF. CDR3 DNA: TGTGCCAGTAGCATCGCAAGGAGACAGGGAAGGGATTCTTCACCCCTCCACTTT.

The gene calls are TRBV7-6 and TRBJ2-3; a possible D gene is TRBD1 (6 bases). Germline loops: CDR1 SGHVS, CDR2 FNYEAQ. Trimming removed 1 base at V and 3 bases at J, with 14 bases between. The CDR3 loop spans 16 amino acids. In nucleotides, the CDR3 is TGTGCCAGCAGCTTAGAAGGGGGAAGAGAGACAGATACGCAGTATTTT. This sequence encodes CASSLEGGRETDTQYF. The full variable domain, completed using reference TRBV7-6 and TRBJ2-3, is GAGVSQSPRYKVTKRGQDVALRCDPISGHVSLYWYRQALGQGPEFLTYFNYEAQQDKSGLPNDRFSAERPEGSISTLTIQRTEQRDSAMYRCASSLEGGRETDTQYFGPGTRLTVL.

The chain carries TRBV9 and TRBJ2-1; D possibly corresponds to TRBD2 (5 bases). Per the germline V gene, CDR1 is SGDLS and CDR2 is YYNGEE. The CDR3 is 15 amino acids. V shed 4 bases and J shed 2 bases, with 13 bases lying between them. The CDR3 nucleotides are TGTGCCAGCAGCCCCCACGCTAGCCCCTACAATGAGCAGTTCTTC. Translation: CASSPHASPYNEQFF.

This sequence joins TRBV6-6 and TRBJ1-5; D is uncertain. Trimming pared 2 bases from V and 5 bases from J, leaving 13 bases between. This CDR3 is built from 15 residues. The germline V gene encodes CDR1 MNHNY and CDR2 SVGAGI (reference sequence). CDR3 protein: CASSYGPVFDQPQHF. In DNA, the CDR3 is TGTGCCAGCAGTTACGGTCCCGTGTTTGATCAGCCCCAGCATTTT.

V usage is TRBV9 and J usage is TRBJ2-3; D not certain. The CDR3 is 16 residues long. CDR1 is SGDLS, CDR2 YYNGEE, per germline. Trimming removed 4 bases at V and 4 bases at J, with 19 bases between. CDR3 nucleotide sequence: TGTGCCAGCAGCCCGCCCGATCCGAGCAGTGCAGATACGCAGTATTTT. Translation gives CASSPPDPSSADTQYF.

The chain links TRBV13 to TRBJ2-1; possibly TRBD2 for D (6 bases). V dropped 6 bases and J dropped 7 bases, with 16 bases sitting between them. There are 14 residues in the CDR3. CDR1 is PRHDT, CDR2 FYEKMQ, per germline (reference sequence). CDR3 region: CASRPRRVRNEQFF. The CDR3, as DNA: TGTGCCAGCAGGCCGAGGAGGGTCCGTAATGAGCAGTTCTTC. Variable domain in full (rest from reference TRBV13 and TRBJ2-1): AAGVIQSPRHLIKEKRETATLKCYPIPRHDTVYWYQQGPGQDPQFLISFYEKMQSDKGSIPDRFSAQQFSDYHSELNMSSLELGDSALYFCASRPRRVRNEQFFGPGTRLTVL.

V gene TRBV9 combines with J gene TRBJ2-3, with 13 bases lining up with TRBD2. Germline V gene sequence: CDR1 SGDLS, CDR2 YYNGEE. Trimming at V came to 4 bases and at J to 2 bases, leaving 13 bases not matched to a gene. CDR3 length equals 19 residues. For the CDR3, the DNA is TGTGCCAGCAGCATGCCACCGGGACTAGCGGGGTCATACACAGATACGCAGTATTTT. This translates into CASSMPPGLAGSYTDTQYF.

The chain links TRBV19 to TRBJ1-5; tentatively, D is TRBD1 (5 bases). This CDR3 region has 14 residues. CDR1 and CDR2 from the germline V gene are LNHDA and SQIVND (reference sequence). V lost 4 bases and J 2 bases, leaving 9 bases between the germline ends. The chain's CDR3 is CASSTGTGNQPQHF. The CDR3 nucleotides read TGTGCCAGTAGTACCGGGACCGGCAATCAGCCCCAGCATTTT.

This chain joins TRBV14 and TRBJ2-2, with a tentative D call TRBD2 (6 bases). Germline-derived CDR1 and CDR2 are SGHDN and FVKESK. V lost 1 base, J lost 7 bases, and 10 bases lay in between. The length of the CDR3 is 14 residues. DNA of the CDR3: TGTGCCAGCAGCCAAGTAGGAGGGATCGGGGAGCTGTTTTTT. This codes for CASSQVGGIGELFF.

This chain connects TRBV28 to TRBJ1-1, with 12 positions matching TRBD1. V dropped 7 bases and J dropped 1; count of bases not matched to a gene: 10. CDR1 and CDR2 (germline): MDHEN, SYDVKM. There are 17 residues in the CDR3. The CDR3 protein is CASTKWGQGARNTEAFF. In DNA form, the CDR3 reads TGTGCCAGCACCAAATGGGGACAGGGGGCGAGGAACACTGAAGCTTTCTTT.

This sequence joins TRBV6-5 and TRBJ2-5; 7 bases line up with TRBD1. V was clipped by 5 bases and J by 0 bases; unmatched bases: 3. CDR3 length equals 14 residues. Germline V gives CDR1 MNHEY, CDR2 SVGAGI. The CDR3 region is CASSPTGNQETQYF. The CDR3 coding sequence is TGTGCCAGCAGTCCGACAGGGAACCAAGAGACCCAGTACTTC.

The CDR3 is CASSFQGVADTQYF. The CDR3 DNA is TGCGCCAGCAGCTTTCAGGGGGTAGCAGATACGCAGTATTTT. The chain has TRBV5-1 and TRBJ2-3; 7 nucleotides match TRBD1. CDR1 and CDR2 from the germline V gene are SGHRS and YFSETQ. The V segment lost 2 bases and the J segment 4 bases; nucleotides outside the gene matches: 4. The CDR3 totals 14 residues.

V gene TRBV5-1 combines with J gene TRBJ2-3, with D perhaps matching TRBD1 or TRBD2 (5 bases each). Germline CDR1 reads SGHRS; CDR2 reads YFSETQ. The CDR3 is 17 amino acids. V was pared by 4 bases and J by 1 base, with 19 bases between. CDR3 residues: CASSPRDPSPRTDTQYF. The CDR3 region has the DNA TGCGCCAGCAGCCCCCGGGACCCGTCCCCCCGCACAGATACGCAGTATTTT.

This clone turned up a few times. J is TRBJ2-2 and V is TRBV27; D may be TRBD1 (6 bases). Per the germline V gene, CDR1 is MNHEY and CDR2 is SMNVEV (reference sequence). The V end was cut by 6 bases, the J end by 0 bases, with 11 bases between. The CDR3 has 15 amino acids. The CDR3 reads CASSSGTTNTGELFF. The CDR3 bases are TGTGCCAGCAGCTCTGGGACAACGAACACCGGGGAGCTGTTTTTT.

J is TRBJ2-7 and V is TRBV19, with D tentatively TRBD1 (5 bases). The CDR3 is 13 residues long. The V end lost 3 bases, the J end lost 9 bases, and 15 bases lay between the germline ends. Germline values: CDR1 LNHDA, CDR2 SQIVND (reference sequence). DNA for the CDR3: TGTGCCAGTAGTATGATGGATCAGGGATGGCAGTACTTC. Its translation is CASSMMDQGWQYF.

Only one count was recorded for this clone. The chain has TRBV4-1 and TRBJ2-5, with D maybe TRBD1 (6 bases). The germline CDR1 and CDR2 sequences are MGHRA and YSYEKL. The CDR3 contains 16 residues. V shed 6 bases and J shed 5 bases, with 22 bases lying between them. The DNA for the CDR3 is TGCGCCAGCAGTAAAATGGAAGGTACAGGGTGGGAGACCCAGTACTTC. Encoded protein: CASSKMEGTGWETQYF.

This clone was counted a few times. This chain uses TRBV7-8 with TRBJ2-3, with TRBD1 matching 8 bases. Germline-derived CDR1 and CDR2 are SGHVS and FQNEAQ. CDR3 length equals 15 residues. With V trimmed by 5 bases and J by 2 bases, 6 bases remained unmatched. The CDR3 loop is CASSRGQGSTDTQYF. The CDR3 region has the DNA TGTGCCAGCAGCCGAGGACAGGGATCCACAGATACGCAGTATTTT.